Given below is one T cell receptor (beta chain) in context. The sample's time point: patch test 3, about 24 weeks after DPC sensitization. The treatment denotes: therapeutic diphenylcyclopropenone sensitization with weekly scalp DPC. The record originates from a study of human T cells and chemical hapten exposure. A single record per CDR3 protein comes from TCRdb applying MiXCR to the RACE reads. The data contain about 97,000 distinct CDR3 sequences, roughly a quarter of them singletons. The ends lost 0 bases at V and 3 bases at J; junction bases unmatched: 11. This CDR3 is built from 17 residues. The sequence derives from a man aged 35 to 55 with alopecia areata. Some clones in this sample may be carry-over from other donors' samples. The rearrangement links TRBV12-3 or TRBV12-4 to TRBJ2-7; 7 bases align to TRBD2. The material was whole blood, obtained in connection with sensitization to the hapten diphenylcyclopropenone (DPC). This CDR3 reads CASSLAISRERGYEQYF. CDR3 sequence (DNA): TGTGCCAGCAGTTTAGCGATTTCACGGGAGCGGGGCTACGAGCAGTACTTC.